The T cell receptor beta chain under discussion was sequenced for a study of T cell clonality in common variable immunodeficiency. The repertoire was sequenced with immunoSEQ multiplex PCR; TCRdb's copy has only in-frame clones and lacks some. Observed in the sample are roughly 34,000 clones, none of them singletons. V lost 5 bases, J lost 0 bases, and 7 bases stayed unmatched. Germline loops: CDR1 SNHLY, CDR2 FYNNEI. The CDR3 spans 17 residues. General study results and limits: Fewer TCRbeta clones were shared among CVID subjects than controls.

This clone was recorded at least ten times. As yet, its antigen is unknown. The CDR3 extends 3 residues past the end of the read, so its final part is completed from the germline J gene. The sequencing sample was made of peripheral blood mononuclear cells. The source is a person aged 18 to 70 in good health. V gene TRBV2 combines with J gene TRBJ2-3; 11 bases align to TRBD2. The chain's CDR3 is CASSRLSGRASTDTQYF. The CDR3 DNA, read in part, is TGTGCCAGCAGTCGTCTTAGCGGGAGGGCGAGCACAGATACG.